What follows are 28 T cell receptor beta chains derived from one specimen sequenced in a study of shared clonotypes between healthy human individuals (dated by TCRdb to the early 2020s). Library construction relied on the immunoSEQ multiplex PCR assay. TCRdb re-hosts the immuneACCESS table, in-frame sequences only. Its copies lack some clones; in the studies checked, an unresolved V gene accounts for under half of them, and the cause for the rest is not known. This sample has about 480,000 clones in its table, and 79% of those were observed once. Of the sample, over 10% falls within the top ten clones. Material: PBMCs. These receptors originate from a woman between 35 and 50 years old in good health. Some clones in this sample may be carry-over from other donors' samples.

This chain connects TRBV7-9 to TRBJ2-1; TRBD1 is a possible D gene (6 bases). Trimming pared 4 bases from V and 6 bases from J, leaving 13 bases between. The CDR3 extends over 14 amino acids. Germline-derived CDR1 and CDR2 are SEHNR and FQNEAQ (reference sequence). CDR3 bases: TGTGCCAGCAGCTCGGACAGCCCACGCAATGAGCAGTTCTTC. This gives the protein CASSSDSPRNEQFF.

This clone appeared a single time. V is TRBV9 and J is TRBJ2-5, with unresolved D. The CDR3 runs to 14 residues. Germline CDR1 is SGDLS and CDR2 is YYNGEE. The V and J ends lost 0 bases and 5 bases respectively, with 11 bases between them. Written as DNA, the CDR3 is TGTGCCAGCAGCGTAGTTGGGCTGGGGGAGACCCAGTACTTC. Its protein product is CASSVVGLGETQYF. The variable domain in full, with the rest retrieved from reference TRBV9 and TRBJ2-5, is DSGVTQTPKHLITATGQRVTLRCSPRSGDLSVYWYQQSLDQGLQFLIQYYNGEERAKGNILERFSAQQFPDLHSELNLSSLELGDSALYFCASSVVGLGETQYFGPGTRLLVL.

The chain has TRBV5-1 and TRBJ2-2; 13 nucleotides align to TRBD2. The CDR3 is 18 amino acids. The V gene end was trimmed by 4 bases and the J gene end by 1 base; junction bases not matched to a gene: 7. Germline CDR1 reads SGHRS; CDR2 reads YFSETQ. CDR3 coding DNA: TGCGCCAGCAGCCCCGGGACTAGCGGGACAATGAACACCGGGGAGCTGTTTTTT. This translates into CASSPGTSGTMNTGELFF.

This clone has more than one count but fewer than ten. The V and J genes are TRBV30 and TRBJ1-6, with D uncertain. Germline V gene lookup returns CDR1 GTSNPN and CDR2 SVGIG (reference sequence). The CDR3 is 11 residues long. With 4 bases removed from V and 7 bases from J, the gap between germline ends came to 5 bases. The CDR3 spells CAWKRNSPLHF. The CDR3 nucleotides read TGTGCCTGGAAGCGGAATTCACCCCTCCACTTT.

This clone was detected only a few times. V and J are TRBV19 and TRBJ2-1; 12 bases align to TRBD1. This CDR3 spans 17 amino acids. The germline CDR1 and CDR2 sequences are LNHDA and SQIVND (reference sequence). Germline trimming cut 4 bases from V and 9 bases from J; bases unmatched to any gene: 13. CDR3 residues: CASSTNRDRGPKGEQFF. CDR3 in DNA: TGTGCCAGTAGTACGAACCGGGACAGGGGGCCGAAGGGTGAGCAGTTCTTC.

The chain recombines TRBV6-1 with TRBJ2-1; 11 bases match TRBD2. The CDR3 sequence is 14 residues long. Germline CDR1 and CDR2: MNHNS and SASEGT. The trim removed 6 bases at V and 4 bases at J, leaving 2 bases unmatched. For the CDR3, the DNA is TGTGCCAGCAGAACTAGCGGGAGATACAATGAGCAGTTCTTC. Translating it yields CASRTSGRYNEQFF.

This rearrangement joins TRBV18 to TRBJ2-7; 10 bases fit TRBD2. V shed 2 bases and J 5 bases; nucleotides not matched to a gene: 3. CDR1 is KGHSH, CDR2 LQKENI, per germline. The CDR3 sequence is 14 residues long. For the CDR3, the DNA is TGTGCCAGCTCACCAACTAGCGGGAACAACGAGCAGTACTTC. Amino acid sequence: CASSPTSGNNEQYF.

The CDR3 coding sequence is TGCGCCAGTACACAGAGCTCTGGAAACACCATATATTTT. Residues: CASTQSSGNTIYF. The chain is built from TRBV5-1 and TRBJ1-3; D is undetermined. The V and J ends lost 8 bases and 0 bases respectively, with 9 bases between them. Germline CDR1 reads SGHRS; CDR2 reads YFSETQ. CDR3 length: 13 residues.

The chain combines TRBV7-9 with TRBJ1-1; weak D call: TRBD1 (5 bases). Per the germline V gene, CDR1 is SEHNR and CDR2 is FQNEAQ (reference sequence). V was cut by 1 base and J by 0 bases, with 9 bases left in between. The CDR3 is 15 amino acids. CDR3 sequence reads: CASSLVGGVNTEAFF. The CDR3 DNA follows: TGTGCCAGCAGCTTAGTCGGGGGGGTGAACACTGAAGCTTTCTTT.

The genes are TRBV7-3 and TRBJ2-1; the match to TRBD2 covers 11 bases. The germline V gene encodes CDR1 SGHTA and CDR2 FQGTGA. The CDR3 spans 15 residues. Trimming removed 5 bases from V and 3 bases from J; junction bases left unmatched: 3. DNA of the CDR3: TGTGCCAGCAGCAGGACTAGCGGGCACTACAATGAGCAGTTCTTC. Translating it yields CASSRTSGHYNEQFF.

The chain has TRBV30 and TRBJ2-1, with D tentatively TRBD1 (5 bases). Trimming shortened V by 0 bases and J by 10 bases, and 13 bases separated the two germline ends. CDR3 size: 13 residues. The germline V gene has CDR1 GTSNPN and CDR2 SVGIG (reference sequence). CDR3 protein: CAWSVGAPGEQFF. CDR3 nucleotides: TGTGCCTGGAGTGTAGGGGCCCCAGGCGAGCAGTTCTTC.

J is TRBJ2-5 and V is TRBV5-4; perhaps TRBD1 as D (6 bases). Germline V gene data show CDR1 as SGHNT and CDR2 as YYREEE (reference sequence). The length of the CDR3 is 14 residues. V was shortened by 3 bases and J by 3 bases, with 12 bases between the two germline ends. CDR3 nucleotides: TGTGCCAGCAGCTATCCTTGGACAGAAGAGACCCAGTACTTC. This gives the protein CASSYPWTEETQYF.

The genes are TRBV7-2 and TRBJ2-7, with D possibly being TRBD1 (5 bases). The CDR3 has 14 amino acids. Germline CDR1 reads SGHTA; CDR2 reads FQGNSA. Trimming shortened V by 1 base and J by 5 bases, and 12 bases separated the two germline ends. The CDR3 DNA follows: TGTGCCAGCAGCTTAGTCGGGTGGGGCGACGAGCAGTACTTC. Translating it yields CASSLVGWGDEQYF.

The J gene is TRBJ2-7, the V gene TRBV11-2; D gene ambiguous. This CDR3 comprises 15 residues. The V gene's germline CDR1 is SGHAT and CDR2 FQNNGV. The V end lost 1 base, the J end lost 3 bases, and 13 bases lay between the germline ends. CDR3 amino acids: CASSLVRHSNYEQYF. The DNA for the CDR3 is TGTGCCAGCAGCTTAGTTAGGCATTCTAACTACGAGCAGTACTTC.

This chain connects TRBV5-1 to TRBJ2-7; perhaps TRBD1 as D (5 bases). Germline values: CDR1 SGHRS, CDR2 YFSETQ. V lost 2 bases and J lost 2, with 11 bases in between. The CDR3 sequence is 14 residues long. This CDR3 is CASSLITGAYEQYF. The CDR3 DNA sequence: TGCGCCAGCAGCTTAATAACAGGCGCCTACGAGCAGTACTTC.

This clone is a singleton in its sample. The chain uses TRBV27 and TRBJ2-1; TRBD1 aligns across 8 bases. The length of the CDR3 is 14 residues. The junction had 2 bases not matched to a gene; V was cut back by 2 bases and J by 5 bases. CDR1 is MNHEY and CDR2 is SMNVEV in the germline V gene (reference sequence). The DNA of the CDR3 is TGTGCCAGCAGTTTAAACAGGGGGAACAATGAGCAGTTCTTC. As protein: CASSLNRGNNEQFF.

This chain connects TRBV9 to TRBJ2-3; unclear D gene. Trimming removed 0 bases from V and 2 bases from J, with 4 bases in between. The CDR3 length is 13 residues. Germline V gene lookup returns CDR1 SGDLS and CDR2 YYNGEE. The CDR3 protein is CASSVAFTDTQYF. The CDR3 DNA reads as TGTGCCAGCAGCGTAGCCTTCACAGATACGCAGTATTTT.

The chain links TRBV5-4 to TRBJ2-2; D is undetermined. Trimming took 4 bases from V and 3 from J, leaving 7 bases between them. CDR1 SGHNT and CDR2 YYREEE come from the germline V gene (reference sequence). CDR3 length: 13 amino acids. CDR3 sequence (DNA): TGTGCCAGCAGCCTCGGACACACCGGGGAGCTGTTTTTT. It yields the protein CASSLGHTGELFF.

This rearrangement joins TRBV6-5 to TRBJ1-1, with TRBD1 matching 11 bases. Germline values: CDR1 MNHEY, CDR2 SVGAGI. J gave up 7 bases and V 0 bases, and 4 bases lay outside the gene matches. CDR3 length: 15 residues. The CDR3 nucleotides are TGTGCCAGCAGTTACTCCGGACAGGGGGCAGGTGAAGCTTTCTTT. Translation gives CASSYSGQGAGEAFF.

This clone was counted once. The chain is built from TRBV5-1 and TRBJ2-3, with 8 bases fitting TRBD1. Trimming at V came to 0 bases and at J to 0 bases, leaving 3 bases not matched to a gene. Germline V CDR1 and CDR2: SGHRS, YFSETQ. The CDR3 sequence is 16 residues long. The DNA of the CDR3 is TGCGCCAGCAGCTTGGGACAGGGGACTAGCACAGATACGCAGTATTTT. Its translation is CASSLGQGTSTDTQYF.

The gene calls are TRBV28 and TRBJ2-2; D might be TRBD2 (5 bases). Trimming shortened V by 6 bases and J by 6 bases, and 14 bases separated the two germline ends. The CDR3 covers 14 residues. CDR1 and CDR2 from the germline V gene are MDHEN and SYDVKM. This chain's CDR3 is CASRRTRVPGELFF. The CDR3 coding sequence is TGTGCCAGCAGGAGGACGAGGGTCCCCGGGGAGCTGTTTTTT.

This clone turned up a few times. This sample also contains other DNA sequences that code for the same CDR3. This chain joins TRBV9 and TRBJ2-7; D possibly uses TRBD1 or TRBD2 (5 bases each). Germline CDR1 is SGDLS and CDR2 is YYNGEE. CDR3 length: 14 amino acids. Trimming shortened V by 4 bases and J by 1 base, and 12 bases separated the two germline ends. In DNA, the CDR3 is TGTGCCAGCAGCCCCGGGACGGCTTCCTACGAGCAGTACTTC. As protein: CASSPGTASYEQYF.

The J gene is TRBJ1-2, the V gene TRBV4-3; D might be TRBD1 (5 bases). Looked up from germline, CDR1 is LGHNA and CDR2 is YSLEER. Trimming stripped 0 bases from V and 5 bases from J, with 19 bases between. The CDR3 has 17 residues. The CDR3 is CASSQDRVGTRIYGYTF. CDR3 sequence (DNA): TGCGCCAGCAGCCAAGATCGGGTAGGGACTCGAATATATGGCTACACCTTC.

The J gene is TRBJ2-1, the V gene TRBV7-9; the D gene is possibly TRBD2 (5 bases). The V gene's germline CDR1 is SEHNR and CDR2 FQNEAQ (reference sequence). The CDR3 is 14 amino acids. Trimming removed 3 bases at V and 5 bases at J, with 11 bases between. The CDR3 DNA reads TGTGCCAGCAGCTTGAGCGGATCCCACAATGAGCAGTTCTTC. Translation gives CASSLSGSHNEQFF.

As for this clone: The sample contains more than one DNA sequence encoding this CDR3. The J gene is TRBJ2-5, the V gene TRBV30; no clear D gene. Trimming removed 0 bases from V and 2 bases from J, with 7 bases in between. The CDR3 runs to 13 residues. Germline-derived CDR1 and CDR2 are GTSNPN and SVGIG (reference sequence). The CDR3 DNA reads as TGTGCCTGGAGTGTCGGTGGGCAAGAGACCCAGTACTTC. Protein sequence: CAWSVGGQETQYF.

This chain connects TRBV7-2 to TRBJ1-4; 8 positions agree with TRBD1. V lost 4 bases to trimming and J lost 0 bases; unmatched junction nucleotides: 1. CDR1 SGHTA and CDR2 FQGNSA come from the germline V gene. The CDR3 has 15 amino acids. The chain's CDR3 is CASSSTGATNEKLFF. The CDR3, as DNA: TGTGCCAGCAGCTCGACAGGGGCAACTAATGAAAAACTGTTTTTT.

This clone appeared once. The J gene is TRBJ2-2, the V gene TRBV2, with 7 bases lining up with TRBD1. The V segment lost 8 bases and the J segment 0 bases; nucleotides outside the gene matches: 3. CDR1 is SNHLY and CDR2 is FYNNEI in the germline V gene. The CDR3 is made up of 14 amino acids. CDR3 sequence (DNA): TGTGCCAGCGGGGACAGAACGAACACCGGGGAGCTGTTTTTT. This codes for CASGDRTNTGELFF.

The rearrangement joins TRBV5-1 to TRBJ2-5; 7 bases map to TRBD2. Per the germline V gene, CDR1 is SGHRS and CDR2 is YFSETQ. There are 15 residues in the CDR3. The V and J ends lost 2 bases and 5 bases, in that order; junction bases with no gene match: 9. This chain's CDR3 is CASSFYAGEGETQYF. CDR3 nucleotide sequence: TGCGCCAGCAGCTTCTATGCGGGAGAGGGGGAGACCCAGTACTTC.